This T cell receptor beta chain is from a study of T cell repertoires in cytomegalovirus infection. Study details: Public TCR beta signatures provided an indication of both CMV infection and a matching HLA type.

Trimming took off 3 bases at V and 3 bases at J, with 15 bases between the two ends. Germline loops: CDR1 MNHNS, CDR2 SASEGT. This CDR3 comprises 15 residues. This clonotype was detected many times. Via MiXCR, TCRdb re-called the reads, giving one row per CDR3 protein. Of about 360,000 distinct CDR3 sequences listed, around 18% are singletons. The TCR sequence derives from a human donor in good health (CMV status not recorded). Some clones in this sample may be carry-over from other donors' samples. J is TRBJ2-7 and V is TRBV6-1; D possibly corresponds to TRBD2 (5 bases). Sequenced: PBMCs. The CDR3 here is CASSDLGLSSYEQYF. CDR3 DNA sequence: TGTGCCAGCAGTGATCTCGGACTCTCGAGCTACGAGCAGTACTTC.